This T cell receptor (beta chain) was sequenced for a study of shared clonotypes between healthy human individuals. Study-wide results and caveats: Generally, naive subsets (rather than memory subsets) showed larger estimated richness. With a handful of donors compared, 4% to 5.5% of naive CD4 clonotypes were shared.

The CDR3 contains 16 residues. Genomic DNA per cell subset filled all wells of several immunoSEQ plates. Some clones are missing from TCRdb's copy, which holds only in-frame ones; the method was immunoSEQ multiplex PCR. The table has 750,000 to 1,000,000 clones, 80% to 95% seen once. A remark on this clone: Antigen specificity is unknown.

CD45RO-negative CD8 cells positively selected for CCR7 made up the naive population, which excluded terminally differentiated effector memory CD45RA+ cells. Material for sequencing was naive CD8+ T cells sorted from blood. The source is a man under 40 in good health. The chain combines TRBV7-5 with TRBJ2-2; the table's D call of TRBD2 was not tested on the DNA. TRBV7-5 constitutes a pseudogene. CDR3 coding DNA: TGTGTCAGAAGATCAAGACTAGCGGGAGGGCCAATGGAGCTGTTTTTT. It translates to CVRRSRLAGGPMELFF.